These 6 T cell receptor beta chains originate from one sample sequenced in a study of cytomegalovirus exposure and HLA in healthy donors. Generated by immunoSEQ multiplex PCR, the TCRdb table keeps only in-frame clones and is missing some. The profile covers 160,000 or so clones, with 80% to 90% appearing a single time and roughly 1.5% taken by the ten largest. Sequences were obtained from PBMCs. The receptors stem from a woman aged 25 to 39 in good health and CMV-seronegative.

This chain connects TRBV18 to TRBJ2-7, with D possibly matching TRBD2 (5 bases). Germline CDR1 is KGHSH and CDR2 is LQKENI. The ends were cut back, 2 bases at V and 2 bases at J, with 10 bases in the middle. The CDR3 consists of 14 residues. The DNA for the CDR3 is TGTGCCAGCTCACCATCGGGAACGACCTACGAGCAGTACTTC. This encodes CASSPSGTTYEQYF.

CDR3: CASSFGQGARGYTF. The CDR3 region has the DNA TGCGCCAGCAGCTTTGGACAGGGGGCTCGGGGCTACACCTTC. This chain connects TRBV5-1 to TRBJ1-2; 11 nucleotides agree with TRBD1. In germline, CDR1 is SGHRS, CDR2 YFSETQ. The ends lost 2 bases at V and 8 bases at J; junction bases unmatched: 5. The length of the CDR3 is 14 residues.

The chain combines TRBV27 with TRBJ2-7; 11 nucleotides align to TRBD1. The V gene's germline CDR1 is MNHEY and CDR2 SMNVEV (reference sequence). The CDR3 runs to 14 residues. V dropped 4 bases and J dropped 5; count of bases not matched to a gene: 4. Written as DNA, the CDR3 is TGTGCCAGCAGTTCCGGGACAGGGGGAAACGAGCAGTACTTC. Protein product: CASSSGTGGNEQYF.

The V and J genes are TRBV25-1 and TRBJ2-3, with no clear D. This CDR3 has 14 amino acids. V lost 6 bases to trimming and J lost 2 bases, with 12 bases between them. Germline V lookup: CDR1 MGHDK, CDR2 SYGVNS. The CDR3 nucleotides are TGTGCCAGCAGGGCCGGATGGGCCACAGATACGCAGTATTTT. This sequence encodes CASRAGWATDTQYF.

As regards this clone: Germline and junction disagree at one end, which may indicate a read error. The rearrangement links TRBV7-7 to TRBJ2-5; perhaps TRBD2 as D (6 bases). The germline gives CDR1 SSHAT, CDR2 FNYEAQ (reference sequence). The CDR3 is 16 residues long. CDR3 in DNA: TGTGCTAGCAGTTTTGGTCGGATGACTAGTGCAGAGACCCAGTACTTC. Translated: CASSFGRMTSAETQYF.

CDR3 DNA sequence: TGTGCCAGTAGGGAAGGGGCGGCGACTGAAGCTTTCTTT. Protein sequence: CASREGAATEAFF. V and J are TRBV19 and TRBJ1-1, with D perhaps TRBD1 (5 bases). The germline V and J ends were trimmed by 6 bases and 5 bases, with 13 bases remaining between them. The germline gives CDR1 LNHDA, CDR2 SQIVND (reference sequence). This CDR3 spans 13 amino acids. Full variable domain (missing parts from reference TRBV19 and TRBJ1-1): DGGITQSPKYLFRKEGQNVTLSCEQNLNHDAMYWYRQDPGQGLRLIYYSQIVNDFQKGDIAEGYSVSREKKESFPLTVTSAQKNPTAFYLCASREGAATEAFFGQGTRLTVV.